The next 28 T cell receptor beta chains were all read from a single sample in a study of T cells after yellow fever vaccination (dated by TCRdb to the late 2010s). The sample's treatment or condition label, in plain terms: live attenuated yellow fever vaccine strain. Libraries were constructed by 5' RACE. For sequencing, an Illumina NovaSeq 6000 was employed. In TCRdb, the public reads were trimmed at Q25 with fastp and aligned with MiXCR, with productive beta chains retained. Merged by CDR3 protein, the rows form single entries marked with the most common genes and DNA. This sample comprises fewer than 500,000 distinct CDR3 sequences, over 15% of them detected only once. The leading ten clones occupy 15% to 20% of the sample. Sequences were derived from PBMCs, sampled before the yellow fever booster vaccination. The receptors stem from a man aged 18 to 29 who received the YFV17D yellow fever vaccine.

The V gene is TRBV18, the J gene TRBJ2-3, with TRBD2 matching over 8 bases. This CDR3 is built from 16 residues. Germline V gene data show CDR1 as KGHSH and CDR2 as LQKENI. V trimming: 0 bases; J trimming: 4 bases; junction bases outside the gene matches: 6. The DNA for the CDR3 is TGTGCCAGCTCACCACCTAACGGGGGGGCCGCAGATACGCAGTATTTT. Its translation: CASSPPNGGAADTQYF.

This chain links TRBV11-2 with TRBJ2-7; D is undetermined. The germline V gene has CDR1 SGHAT and CDR2 FQNNGV. The CDR3 extends over 13 amino acids. The V gene lost 3 bases and the J gene lost 3 bases, with 9 bases spanning the gap. The CDR3 nucleotides are TGTGCCAGCAGCTTCGGCAACCACTACGAGCAGTACTTC. Translating it yields CASSFGNHYEQYF.

This clonotype was detected ten times or more. The V call is TRBV7-2, the J call TRBJ1-5; maybe TRBD1 (5 bases). CDR1 and CDR2 (germline): SGHTA, FQGNSA. Trimming left V 2 bases short and J 7 bases short, with 9 bases between. CDR3 length equals 13 residues. The CDR3 reads CASSLRGDQPQHF. The CDR3 DNA reads TGTGCCAGCAGCTTACGGGGGGACCAGCCCCAGCATTTT. Combining the CDR3 with reference TRBV7-2 and TRBJ1-5 gives the whole variable domain GAGVSQSPSNKVTEKGKDVELRCDPISGHTALYWYRQSLGQGLEFLIYFQGNSAPDKSGLPSDRFSAERTGGSVSTLTIQRTQQEDSAVYLCASSLRGDQPQHFGDGTRLSIL.

The sample holds a few counts of this clonotype. The chain is built from TRBV29-1 and TRBJ2-2; a possible D gene is TRBD2 (6 bases). This CDR3 is built from 13 residues. Trimming shortened V by 0 bases and J by 5 bases, and 7 bases separated the two germline ends. Looked up from germline, CDR1 is SQVTM and CDR2 is ANQGSEA. Here the CDR3 DNA reads TGCAGCGTTGAAGATGGGGGGACCGGGGAGCTGTTTTTT. It is translated as CSVEDGGTGELFF.

This clonotype has a handful of counts. The V call is TRBV3-1, the J call TRBJ2-5; D not certain. Germline CDR1 reads LGHDT; CDR2 reads YNNKEL (reference sequence). V dropped 4 bases and J dropped 3 bases, with 12 bases sitting between them. The CDR3 has 14 amino acids. Here the CDR3 DNA reads TGTGCCAGCAGCCTCGCTCTTGGGGAAGAGACCCAGTACTTC. Protein product: CASSLALGEETQYF.

This clonotype was counted between two and nine times. This chain joins TRBV7-9 and TRBJ1-1; weak D call: TRBD1 (6 bases). The germline V and J ends were trimmed by 5 bases and 4 bases, with 23 bases remaining between them. CDR3 length: 17 residues. CDR1 and CDR2 from the germline V gene are SEHNR and FQNEAQ (reference sequence). The CDR3 region has the DNA TGTGCCAGCAGCCCCGGGGGGGGCTCCACCGCCAGCACTGAAGCTTTCTTT. Amino acids: CASSPGGGSTASTEAFF.

This clonotype was detected ten times or more. J is TRBJ2-2 and V is TRBV4-1; 14 nucleotides match TRBD2. CDR1 and CDR2 (germline): MGHRA, YSYEKL. The CDR3 sequence is 18 residues long. The ends lost 1 base at V and 5 bases at J; junction bases unmatched: 6. The CDR3 reads CASSQARGLAGETGELFF. In DNA form, the CDR3 reads TGCGCCAGCAGCCAAGCGCGGGGACTAGCGGGGGAAACCGGGGAGCTGTTTTTT.

There are a few counts of this clonotype. The J gene is TRBJ2-4, the V gene TRBV29-1, with 10 bases fitting TRBD1. Germline assignment: CDR1 SQVTM and CDR2 ANQGSEA. The J segment lost 6 bases and the V segment lost 7 bases, leaving 6 bases of the junction unmatched. The CDR3 extends over 13 amino acids. CDR3: CSATGGPPNIQYF. CDR3 nucleotides: TGCAGCGCGACAGGGGGCCCACCAAACATTCAGTACTTC.

This clonotype turned up a few times. V and J are TRBV4-1 and TRBJ1-1; TRBD1 is a possible D gene (5 bases). The CDR3 extends over 17 amino acids. Germline assignment: CDR1 MGHRA and CDR2 YSYEKL. V lost 0 bases to trimming and J lost 1 base, with 15 bases between them. The DNA for the CDR3 is TGCGCCAGCAGCCAAGAAGCCCCTTGGGGGGGGAACACTGAAGCTTTCTTT. The encoded protein is CASSQEAPWGGNTEAFF.

The chain is built from TRBV5-1 and TRBJ1-1; D unresolved. V gave up 5 bases and J gave up 4 bases, with 12 bases separating them. CDR3 size: 13 residues. In germline, CDR1 is SGHRS, CDR2 YFSETQ. This CDR3 reads CASRPPGPTEAFF. Here the CDR3 DNA reads TGCGCCAGCAGACCGCCGGGTCCCACTGAAGCTTTCTTT.

This clonotype was detected only a few times. The chain is built from TRBV5-5 and TRBJ1-2; 7 bases agree with TRBD1. The V gene's germline CDR1 is SGHKS and CDR2 YYEKEE (reference sequence). CDR3 length: 15 residues. The ends lost 2 bases at V and 3 bases at J; junction bases unmatched: 7. The CDR3 nucleotides read TGTGCCAGCAGCTTCCTGTATGGGACAGACTATGGCTACACCTTC. Residues: CASSFLYGTDYGYTF.

This clonotype appeared many times. The chain uses TRBV20-1 and TRBJ2-1, with 9 bases identical to TRBD1. This CDR3 comprises 12 residues. The germline V gene encodes CDR1 DFQATT and CDR2 SNEGSKA (reference sequence). V shed 5 bases, J shed 9 bases, and the junction held 5 bases outside the gene matches. In DNA, the CDR3 is TGCAGTGCTTCCGGGACAGGGACTGAGCAGTTCTTC. Translated: CSASGTGTEQFF.

V and J are TRBV27 and TRBJ2-7, with 11 bases aligning to TRBD2. Trimming took 5 bases from V and 4 from J; bases not matched to a gene: 7. The CDR3 sequence is 15 residues long. Germline V gives CDR1 MNHEY, CDR2 SMNVEV (reference sequence). This CDR3 reads CASSPRTSGLYEQYV. Here the CDR3 DNA reads TGTGCCAGCAGTCCCCGGACTAGCGGGCTTTACGAGCAGTACGTC.

Only a few counts were recorded for this clonotype. The rearrangement links TRBV20-1 to TRBJ1-1; maybe TRBD1 (6 bases). This CDR3 spans 17 amino acids. Germline CDR1 is DFQATT and CDR2 is SNEGSKA (reference sequence). Trimming took 6 bases from V and 1 from J, leaving 24 bases between them. CDR3 loop: CSASTGIRGLTNTEAFF. The CDR3 coding sequence is TGCAGTGCCAGCACAGGGATCCGGGGATTGACGAACACTGAAGCTTTCTTT.

This clonotype was counted ten times or more. This rearrangement joins TRBV5-4 to TRBJ1-1; tentatively, D is TRBD1 (6 bases). The CDR3 has 14 residues. Germline-derived CDR1 and CDR2 are SGHNT and YYREEE (reference sequence). Trimming left V 2 bases short and J 0 bases short, with 8 bases between. CDR3 sequence reads: CASSLQGVNTEAFF. CDR3 DNA sequence: TGTGCCAGCAGCTTACAGGGTGTGAACACTGAAGCTTTCTTT.

This clonotype was seen repeatedly, ten times or more. In DNA, the CDR3 is TGTGCCAGCAGGTCGGGTGGAGCCGGGGAGCTGTTTTTT. This gives the protein CASRSGGAGELFF. The V call is TRBV6-5, the J call TRBJ2-2; D is unclear. CDR3 size: 13 residues. CDR1 is MNHEY and CDR2 is SVGAGI in the germline V gene. V was cut by 6 bases and J by 6 bases, with 11 bases left in between.

This clonotype was found a few times. The J gene is TRBJ2-1, the V gene TRBV9, with D perhaps matching TRBD1 or TRBD2 (5 bases each). There are 16 residues in the CDR3. Germline CDR1 SGDLS, CDR2 YYNGEE. V lost 0 bases and J 4 bases, leaving 14 bases between the germline ends. This CDR3 reads CASSVGGELRYNEQFF. CDR3 nucleotides: TGTGCCAGCAGCGTAGGAGGGGAACTACGATACAATGAGCAGTTCTTC.

This clonotype was seen many times. The chain couples TRBV5-1 to TRBJ2-3; TRBD2 is a possible D gene (6 bases). The germline gives CDR1 SGHRS, CDR2 YFSETQ. The CDR3 spans 15 residues. V was shortened by 3 bases and J by 2 bases, with 13 bases between the two germline ends. This CDR3 is CASSSGTGLTDTQYF. The CDR3 region has the DNA TGCGCCAGCAGCTCGGGGACGGGACTCACAGATACGCAGTATTTT.

This clonotype was recorded at least ten times. This CDR3 is CASNQGSSYEQYF. The DNA for the CDR3 is TGTGCCAGCAACCAGGGCAGCTCCTACGAGCAGTACTTC. The V and J genes are TRBV27 and TRBJ2-7, with a possible D match to TRBD1 (5 bases). The germline V gene has CDR1 MNHEY and CDR2 SMNVEV (reference sequence). This CDR3 spans 13 amino acids. Trimming took off 7 bases at V and 0 bases at J, with 10 bases between the two ends.

The CDR3 protein is CSAHETGRNQPQHF. The CDR3 nucleotides read TGCAGTGCCCACGAGACAGGTCGGAATCAGCCCCAGCATTTT. The chain has TRBV20-1 and TRBJ1-5; the D gene is possibly TRBD1 (6 bases). The germline V gene has CDR1 DFQATT and CDR2 SNEGSKA (reference sequence). CDR3 size: 14 residues. The V end lost 6 bases, the J end lost 4 bases, and 16 bases lay between the germline ends.

This sequence joins TRBV6-6 and TRBJ1-5; D gene unclear. This CDR3 spans 16 amino acids. V lost 0 bases, J lost 0 bases, and 9 bases lay in between. CDR1 MNHNY and CDR2 SVGAGI come from the germline V gene (reference sequence). The CDR3 spells CASSYSGFYSNQPQHF. As DNA, the CDR3 is TGTGCCAGCAGTTACTCGGGTTTTTATAGCAATCAGCCCCAGCATTTT.

This chain links TRBV4-2 with TRBJ2-3; 9 bases fit TRBD1. The germline gives CDR1 LGHNA, CDR2 YNFKEQ. V trimming: 5 bases; J trimming: 2 bases; junction bases outside the gene matches: 8. The CDR3 consists of 16 residues. CDR3 region: CASSIPGQGPTDTQYF. CDR3 sequence (DNA): TGTGCCAGCAGCATACCGGGACAGGGACCCACAGATACGCAGTATTTT.

This sequence joins TRBV6-5 and TRBJ1-2; the D gene is possibly TRBD1 (5 bases). Germline values: CDR1 MNHEY, CDR2 SVGAGI. The V and J ends lost 6 bases and 9 bases respectively, with 17 bases between them. This CDR3 contains 13 residues. The CDR3 sequence: CASSRTGTPRYTF. CDR3 nucleotide sequence: TGTGCCAGCAGCCGAACCGGGACTCCTCGCTACACCTTC.

The gene calls are TRBV4-1 and TRBJ2-3; 11 nucleotides align to TRBD2. The CDR3 runs to 16 residues. The germline gives CDR1 MGHRA, CDR2 YSYEKL. The V and J ends lost 4 bases and 0 bases, in that order; junction bases with no gene match: 3. In nucleotides, the CDR3 is TGCGCCAGCAGCCGGGGGACTAGCGGAAGCACAGATACGCAGTATTTT. This translates into CASSRGTSGSTDTQYF.

The chain is built from TRBV7-2 and TRBJ1-2; the D is unclear. The germline V gene encodes CDR1 SGHTA and CDR2 FQGNSA. The CDR3 is 13 amino acids. Trimming shortened V by 5 bases and J by 6 bases, and 13 bases separated the two germline ends. The CDR3 sequence is CASSLGRANGYTF. The CDR3 coding sequence is TGTGCCAGCAGCCTCGGGAGGGCGAATGGCTACACCTTC.

Many counts were recorded for this clonotype. The rearrangement links TRBV7-9 to TRBJ1-3; 9 nucleotides align to TRBD1. The CDR3 totals 15 residues. The V gene's germline CDR1 is SEHNR and CDR2 FQNEAQ (reference sequence). With 0 bases clipped from V and 10 bases from J, the junction kept 7 bases outside the gene matches. CDR3 in DNA: TGTGCCAGCAGCTTAGCAAGCGGGACAGGGCGAACCATATATTTT. It is translated as CASSLASGTGRTIYF.

This chain uses TRBV7-9 with TRBJ1-2, with D possibly TRBD1 on 5 matching bases. The CDR3 covers 13 residues. V lost 0 bases to trimming and J lost 8 bases, with 10 bases between them. Germline V gene data show CDR1 as SEHNR and CDR2 as FQNEAQ (reference sequence). In DNA form, the CDR3 reads TGTGCCAGCAGCTTAGCGTCGAGGGACGGCTACACCTTC. This encodes CASSLASRDGYTF.

This clonotype has just a few counts. The chain carries TRBV20-1 and TRBJ2-5; no reliable D call. Germline CDR1 and CDR2: DFQATT and SNEGSKA (reference sequence). V gave up 3 bases and J gave up 4 bases, with 9 bases separating them. This CDR3 is 12 amino acids long. The CDR3 bases are TGCAGTGCTAGGCGGCGTGTAGAGACCCAGTACTTC. It specifies CSARRRVETQYF.